This T cell receptor beta chain was profiled in a study of T-cell reconstitution after alpha-beta-depleted transplantation in children. Study-wide results and limits: Roughly two months post-transplant, alpha-beta T cells reportedly originated from several hundred graft clones that had expanded. Recipient T cells and thymic progenitors that survived were the source of the high TCRbeta diversity seen at day 60 in some patients.

Remarks on this clonotype: The antigen is unknown.

Molecular barcoding with unique molecular identifiers was used for the TCRbeta library. Each CDR3 protein is one row after TCRdb ran MiXCR on the PCR reads. The sample records about 980,000 distinct CDR3 sequences, roughly 29% being singletons. This CDR3 has 16 amino acids. With 0 bases clipped from V and 7 bases from J, the junction kept 7 bases outside the gene matches. In germline, CDR1 is SGHTA, CDR2 FQGNSA. The origin of this receptor is a boy under two years old who had a stem cell transplant for SCID, so the T cells may come from the graft donor. Specimen: PBMCs, mostly from graft donor cells, collected 360 days after TCRalphabeta/CD19-depleted stem cell transplant. The chain recombines TRBV7-2 with TRBJ2-1; 9 nucleotides match TRBD2. The DNA for the CDR3 is TGTGCCAGCAGCTTAGCGAGTAGCGGGGGACCGAATGAGCAGTTCTTC. Translated, it gives CASSLASSGGPNEQFF.